A selection of T cell receptor beta chains follows, all from one sample in a study of regulatory T cells in long-lasting Graves disease. From the multiplex PCR reads, TCRdb called clonotypes with MiXCR, one entry per CDR3 protein. Altogether 350,000 to 450,000 distinct CDR3 sequences are present, around 20% being singletons, with the ten largest covering less than 25%. Sample: peripheral blood mononuclear cells (PBMCs), taken when the disease was refractory, from a patient treated with antithyroid drugs. The receptor set was obtained from a female donor with Graves disease. CDR3s include the opening cysteine and the closing phenylalanine or tryptophan. The D gene is left open where the match is weak. The size entry is marked missing in some rows and otherwise reads once, few, many or a size class.

>many|TRBJ1-5|TRBV2|NA
TGTGCCAGCAGTGACCGCACGACGGATCAGCCCCAGCATTTT
CASSDRTTDQPQHF
>many|TRBJ1-5|TRBV5-5|NA
TGTGCCAGCAGTTCATTTAGCAATCAGCCCCAGCATTTT
CASSSFSNQPQHF
>many|TRBJ2-7|TRBV2|NA
TGTGCCAGCAGTGCACGGAATCTCTACGAGCAGTACTTC
CASSARNLYEQYF
>NA|TRBJ2-5|TRBV12-3/TRBV12-4|TRBD2
TGTGCCAGCAGTCAACGGGAGGGCCGGGAGACCCAGTACTTC
CASSQREGRETQYF
>many|TRBJ1-2|TRBV12-5|NA
TGTGCTAGTGGTTTGGATGGGTCTTTCTATGGCTACACCTTC
CASGLDGSFYGYTF
>many|TRBJ1-5|TRBV29-1|TRBD1
TGCAGCGTCTACAGGGGGGGCGGCAATCAGCCCCAGCATTTT
CSVYRGGGNQPQHF
>few|TRBJ2-1|TRBV7-2|NA
TGTGCCAGCAGCTTAGATTGGCGAGGTAGGAGTAACAATGAGCAGTTCTTC
CASSLDWRGRSNNEQFF
>many|TRBJ1-1|TRBV12-3/TRBV12-4|NA
TGTGCCAGCAGTTTAAACCTTGGCACTGAAGCTTTCTTT
CASSLNLGTEAFF
>few|TRBJ1-2|TRBV7-2|NA
TGTGCCAGCGCCCCGGGGGGTCGTTCTAACTATGGCTACACCTTC
CASAPGGRSNYGYTF
>NA|TRBJ2-6|TRBV4-3|NA
TGCGCCAGCAGTCGGGAATGGAGGGGGGCCAACGTCCTGACTTTC
CASSREWRGANVLTF
>NA|TRBJ1-1|TRBV7-9|NA
TGTGCCAGCAGCTTAAAGGTGTGGGGGATCGGTACTGAAGCTTTCTTT
CASSLKVWGIGTEAFF
>NA|TRBJ1-1|TRBV9|NA
TGTGCCAGCAGTCGTCGCTCAGGATTGAACACTGAAGCTTTCTTT
CASSRRSGLNTEAFF
>many|TRBJ2-5|TRBV27|TRBD1
TGTGCCAGCAGTACCTGGGGACAGGGCCCTCAAGAGACCCAGTACTTC
CASSTWGQGPQETQYF
>NA|TRBJ1-3|TRBV29-1|NA
TGCAGCGTTGATACAGGCTCTGGAAACACCATATATTTT
CSVDTGSGNTIYF
>NA|TRBJ2-5|TRBV30|TRBD2
TGTGCCTGGAGTGGGGGACTAGCGGGATATTCTTTACAAGAGACCCAGTACTTC
CAWSGGLAGYSLQETQYF
>many|TRBJ1-2|TRBV7-2|TRBD1
TGTGCCAGCAGCCCTAGGGGACAGGGAAACTATGGCTACACCTTC
CASSPRGQGNYGYTF
>NA|TRBJ1-2|TRBV4-3|NA
TGCGCCAGCAGCCAAGAGGGGGGAGGAGATAACTATGGCTACACCTTC
CASSQEGGGDNYGYTF
>NA|TRBJ2-2|TRBV6-1|NA
TGTGCCAGCAGATGGCAGGGTTCCTTGGCCGGGGAGCTGTTTTTT
CASRWQGSLAGELFF
>many|TRBJ2-5|TRBV20-1|TRBD2
TGCAGTGCTAGTTTCATAGGAGGGCGGGGGGAGACCCAGTACTTC
CSASFIGGRGETQYF
>NA|TRBJ2-1|TRBV7-3|TRBD1
TGTGCCAGCAGCACGACAGGGGGCGACTACAATGAGCAGTTCTTC
CASSTTGGDYNEQFF
>few|TRBJ2-7|TRBV6-2/TRBV6-3|TRBD1
TGTGCCAGCAGCGCCGGGACAGGGTTAGCCGAGCAGTACTTC
CASSAGTGLAEQYF
>many|TRBJ1-1|TRBV20-1|TRBD1
TGCAGTGCTAGAGAATCCGGGACAGGTGTCACTGAAGCTTTCTTT
CSARESGTGVTEAFF
>many|TRBJ1-1|TRBV27|NA
TGTGCCAGCAGTTCGGGGAGGGCGCGGCTGAACACTGAAGCTTTCTTT
CASSSGRARLNTEAFF
>few|TRBJ2-7|TRBV4-1|TRBD2
TGCGCCAGCAGCCAAGATGAGGTAGGAGCGGGAGGTTCCGAGCAGTACTTC
CASSQDEVGAGGSEQYF
>many|TRBJ2-7|TRBV20-1|TRBD2
TGCAGTGCTAGAGATGGGGCTAGCGGCCGCGACGAGCAGTACTTC
CSARDGASGRDEQYF
>many|TRBJ2-5|TRBV2|NA
TGTGCCAGCAGTAAGGAGGGCTGGGGCTTCAGACAAGAGACCCAGTACTTC
CASSKEGWGFRQETQYF
>many|TRBJ2-5|TRBV29-1|NA
TGCAGCGGCCGGGACTTCCAAGAGACCCAGTACTTC
CSGRDFQETQYF
>NA|TRBJ2-7|TRBV6-5|TRBD2
TGTGCCAGCAGTTACGCGGGAGATCCCTACGAGCAGTACTTC
CASSYAGDPYEQYF
>many|TRBJ2-2|TRBV7-9|NA
TGTGCCAGCAGCCCAAAAGTGAACACCGGGGAGCTGTTTTTT
CASSPKVNTGELFF
>many|TRBJ1-4|TRBV9|NA
TGTGCCAGCAGCCCACAGGACAGAACTAATGAAAAACTGTTTTTT
CASSPQDRTNEKLFF
>many|TRBJ2-7|TRBV28|NA
TGTGCCAGCAAAGCCTCCGGGTGGGGATTCTCCTACGAGCAGTACTTC
CASKASGWGFSYEQYF
>NA|TRBJ1-2|TRBV4-1|NA
TGCGCCAGCAGCCAAGCGGAGGATGGGGGCCTCTATGGCTACACCTTC
CASSQAEDGGLYGYTF
>NA|TRBJ2-5|TRBV18|TRBD2
TGTGCCAGATCTCCGCGGGGGGAGACCCAGTACTTC
CARSPRGETQYF
>many|TRBJ2-5|TRBV10-3|TRBD2
TGTGCCATCAGTGGCCTCGAGTTCAGCGGGGAACAAGAGACCCAGTACTTT
CAISGLEFSGEQETQYF
>NA|TRBJ2-7|TRBV7-9|TRBD1
TGTGCCAGCAGCTCCTCCGGGACAGGGGTCCCCTCCTACGAGCAGTACTTC
CASSSSGTGVPSYEQYF
>NA|TRBJ1-2|TRBV10-3|NA
TGTGCCATCAGCGAAACCGATCCCGCGGGGGGCCGGTATGGCTACACCTTC
CAISETDPAGGRYGYTF
>NA|TRBJ1-2|TRBV6-1|NA
TGTGCCGTACACGGGGGGCTCGGGGGCTACACCTTC
CAVHGGLGGYTF
>NA|TRBJ2-1|TRBV12-3/TRBV12-4|NA
TGTGCCAGCACCTTGGCAAAGGGATTATTAGATGAGCAGTTCTTC
CASTLAKGLLDEQFF
>NA|TRBJ2-1|TRBV29-1|TRBD2
TGCAGCTCTGGAAGGCAAGCGGGAGGGCCGGGTGAGCAGTTCTTC
CSSGRQAGGPGEQFF
>NA|TRBJ2-5|TRBV20-1|TRBD2
TGCAGTGCTAGCCCCCTAGCGGGAGTGTGGGCGGAGACCCAGTACTTC
CSASPLAGVWAETQYF
>NA|TRBJ2-5|TRBV6-4|TRBD2
TGTGCCAGCAAGGGACTAGCGGATAGGGTCCGAGAGACCCAGTACTTC
CASKGLADRVRETQYF